The present TCR beta chain was sequenced within a study of blood T cell repertoires in COVID-19. V was shortened by 2 bases and J by 10 bases, with 15 bases between the two germline ends. From germline, CDR1 is MDHEN and CDR2 SYDVKM. This CDR3 is 14 amino acids long. How the authors handled the data: Amplification from reference gene primers served as the basis for estimated nucleated cell counts. Profiling relied on immunoSEQ multiplex PCR, and the TCRdb table lists in-frame clones only, not all of them. Clonal size and the V and J genes are those of that table, whereas D and trimming came from the DNA. Here the sample spans around 280,000 clones, around 88% being singletons.

The sequence was collected from a woman in her thirties or forties who had recovered from COVID-19. The genes are TRBV28 and TRBJ2-1; D perhaps matches TRBD1 (5 bases). The specimen was PBMCs or T cells enriched from blood (not recorded which). CDR3 loop: CASSLLSGRAEQFF. The CDR3, as DNA: TGTGCCAGCAGTTTACTTTCGGGCAGGGCAGAGCAGTTCTTC.